These 2 T cell receptor beta chains were sequenced from one sample in a study of lymphopenia after photon versus proton radiotherapy. Libraries were prepared by immunoSEQ multiplex PCR; TCRdb keeps only in-frame clonotypes and omits some of them. Found here are roughly 13,000 clones, around 89% of them singletons; the top ten hold roughly 3.5%. The sample consisted of peripheral blood, taken from a patient treated with photon-based radiotherapy. The receptor set was obtained from a man aged 55 to 70 with pancreatic cancer.

This chain connects TRBV5-1 to TRBJ1-6, with TRBD1 matching 7 bases. The ends lost 4 bases at V and 9 bases at J; junction bases unmatched: 10. Germline CDR1 reads SGHRS; CDR2 reads YFSETQ. There are 15 residues in the CDR3. Here the CDR3 reads CASSQGTAEASPLHF. As DNA, the CDR3 is TGCGCCAGCAGCCAAGGGACAGCCGAGGCTTCACCCCTCCACTTT.

This rearrangement joins TRBV6-1 to TRBJ2-3; possible D gene TRBD1, 8 bases. The germline V gene encodes CDR1 MNHNS and CDR2 SASEGT. This CDR3 region has 14 residues. V was pared by 2 bases and J by 5 bases, with 11 bases between. In nucleotides, the CDR3 is TGTGCCAGCAGTGAAAACAGGGGGGGAGATACGCAGTATTTT. Its translation is CASSENRGGDTQYF.